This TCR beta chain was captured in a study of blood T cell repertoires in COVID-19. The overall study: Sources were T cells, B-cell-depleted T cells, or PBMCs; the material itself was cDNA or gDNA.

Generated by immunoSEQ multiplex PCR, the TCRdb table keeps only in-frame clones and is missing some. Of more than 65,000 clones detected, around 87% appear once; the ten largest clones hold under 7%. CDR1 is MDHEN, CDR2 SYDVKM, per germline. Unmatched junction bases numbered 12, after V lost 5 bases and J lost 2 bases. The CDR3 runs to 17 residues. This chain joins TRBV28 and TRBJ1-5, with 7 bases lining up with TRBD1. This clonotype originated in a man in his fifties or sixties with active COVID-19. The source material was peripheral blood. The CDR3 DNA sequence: TGTGCCAGCAGTGGGGGGTTTTACAGGGGAGGCAATCAGCCCCAGCATTTT. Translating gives CASSGGFYRGGNQPQHF.